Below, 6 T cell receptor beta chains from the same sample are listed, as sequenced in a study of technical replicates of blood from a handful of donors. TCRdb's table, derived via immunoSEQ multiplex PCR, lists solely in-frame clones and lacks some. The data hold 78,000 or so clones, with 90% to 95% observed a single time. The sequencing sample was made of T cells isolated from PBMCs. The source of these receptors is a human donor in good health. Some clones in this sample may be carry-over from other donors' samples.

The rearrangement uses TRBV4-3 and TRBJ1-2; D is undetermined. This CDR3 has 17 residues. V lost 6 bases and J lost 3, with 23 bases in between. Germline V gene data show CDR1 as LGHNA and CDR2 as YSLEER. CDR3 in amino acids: CASSETAIRSVDYGYTF. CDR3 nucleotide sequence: TGCGCCAGCAGTGAAACTGCCATTCGGAGCGTCGACTATGGCTACACCTTC.

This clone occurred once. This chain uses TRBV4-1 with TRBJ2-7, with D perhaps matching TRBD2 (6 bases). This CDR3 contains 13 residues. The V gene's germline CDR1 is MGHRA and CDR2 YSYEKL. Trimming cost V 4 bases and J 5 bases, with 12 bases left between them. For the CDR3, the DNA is TGCGCCAGCAGCCTTAGGCTAGCGAACGAGCAGTACTTC. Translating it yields CASSLRLANEQYF.

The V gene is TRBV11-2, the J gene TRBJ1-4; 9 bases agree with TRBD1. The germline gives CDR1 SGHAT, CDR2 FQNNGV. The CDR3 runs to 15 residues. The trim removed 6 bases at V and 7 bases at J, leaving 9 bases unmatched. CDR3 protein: CASRKMGQGSEKLFF. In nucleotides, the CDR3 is TGTGCCAGCAGGAAAATGGGACAGGGTTCTGAAAAACTGTTTTTT.

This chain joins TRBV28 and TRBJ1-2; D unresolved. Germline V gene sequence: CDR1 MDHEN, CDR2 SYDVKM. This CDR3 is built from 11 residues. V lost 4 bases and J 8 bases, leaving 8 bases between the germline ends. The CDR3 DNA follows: TGTGCCAGCAGTTCGGGATTCGGCTACACCTTC. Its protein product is CASSSGFGYTF.

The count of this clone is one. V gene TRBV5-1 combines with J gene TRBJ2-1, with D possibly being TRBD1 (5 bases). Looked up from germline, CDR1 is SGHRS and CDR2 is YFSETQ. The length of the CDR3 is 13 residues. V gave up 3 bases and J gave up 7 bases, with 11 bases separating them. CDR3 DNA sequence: TGCGCCAGCAGCTGGCAGGGTGCAAATGAGCAGTTCTTC. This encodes CASSWQGANEQFF.

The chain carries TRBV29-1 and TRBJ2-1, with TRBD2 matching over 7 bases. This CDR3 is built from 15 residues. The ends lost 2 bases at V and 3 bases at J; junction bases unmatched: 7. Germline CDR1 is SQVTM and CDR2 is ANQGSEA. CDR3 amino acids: CSVEFGTNIYNEQFF. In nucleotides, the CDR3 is TGCAGCGTTGAATTTGGGACTAATATCTACAATGAGCAGTTCTTC.